Listed here are 9 T cell receptor beta chains from one sample, sequenced in a study of blood T cell repertoires in COVID-19. Sequencing used immunoSEQ multiplex PCR; TCRdb keeps in-frame clones, though not all of them. The repertoire holds roughly 330,000 clones, with 80% to 90% as singletons. What was sequenced was PBMCs or T cells enriched from blood (not recorded which). The receptors were sampled from a woman under 30 who had recovered from COVID-19.

The V and J genes are TRBV7-9 and TRBJ2-3, with TRBD1 identical over 7 bases. Germline V gene lookup returns CDR1 SEHNR and CDR2 FQNEAQ (reference sequence). Unmatched junction bases numbered 5, after V lost 8 bases and J lost 0 bases. The CDR3 length is 14 residues. The CDR3, as DNA: TGTGCCAGCCGCCGGGACAGTAGCACAGATACGCAGTATTTT. Residues: CASRRDSSTDTQYF. Full variable domain (missing parts from reference TRBV7-9 and TRBJ2-3): DTGVSQNPRHKITKRGQNVTFRCDPISEHNRLYWYRQTLGQGPEFLTYFQNEAQLEKSRLLSDRFSAERPKGSFSTLEIQRTEQGDSAMYLCASRRDSSTDTQYFGPGTRLTVL.

The chain is built from TRBV6-5 and TRBJ2-2, with 8 nucleotides matching TRBD1. The CDR3 spans 14 residues. V was pared by 4 bases and J by 3 bases, with 1 base of the junction left unmatched. Looked up from germline, CDR1 is MNHEY and CDR2 is SVGAGI. CDR3 protein: CASSLTGDTGELFF. The CDR3 nucleotides read TGTGCCAGCAGTTTGACAGGGGACACCGGGGAGCTGTTTTTT.

The chain employs TRBV5-4 and TRBJ1-3, with a possible D match to TRBD1 (5 bases). CDR1 and CDR2 (germline): SGHNT, YYREEE (reference sequence). The CDR3 has 17 residues. V lost 3 bases and J lost 0, with 16 bases in between. The DNA of the CDR3 is TGTGCCAGCAGCTCCACGCTCAGGGATAGCTCTGGAAACACCATATATTTT. As protein: CASSSTLRDSSGNTIYF.

This sequence joins TRBV5-1 and TRBJ1-1; D is ambiguous. V lost 1 base and J 3 bases, leaving 10 bases between the germline ends. CDR1 SGHRS and CDR2 YFSETQ come from the germline V gene. The CDR3 extends over 14 amino acids. The CDR3 region is CASSLLHGYTEAFF. The CDR3 DNA is TGCGCCAGCAGCTTGTTACACGGGTACACTGAAGCTTTCTTT.

The rearrangement links TRBV19 to TRBJ1-3; the D is unclear. The CDR3 contains 15 residues. The V end lost 7 bases, the J end lost 0 bases, and 13 bases lay between the germline ends. Germline V CDR1 and CDR2: LNHDA, SQIVND (reference sequence). In DNA, the CDR3 is TGTGCCAGTAAGCCCGACCGGGACTCTGGAAACACCATATATTTT. It specifies CASKPDRDSGNTIYF.

The chain uses TRBV2 and TRBJ2-1; D gene unclear. The germline V gene has CDR1 SNHLY and CDR2 FYNNEI. The CDR3 is 13 amino acids. Trimming left V 3 bases short and J 7 bases short, with 10 bases between. In nucleotides, the CDR3 is TGTGCCAGCAGTGAGGAGTTATATAATGAGCAGTTCTTC. It specifies CASSEELYNEQFF.

The chain is built from TRBV27 and TRBJ2-1; 7 bases are a match to TRBD1. CDR3 length equals 17 residues. The germline gives CDR1 MNHEY, CDR2 SMNVEV (reference sequence). V trimming: 2 bases; J trimming: 4 bases; junction bases outside the gene matches: 11. DNA of the CDR3: TGTGCCAGCAGTTTACGACCCGGGACAGCTCCATACAATGAGCAGTTCTTC. Translation gives CASSLRPGTAPYNEQFF.

As regards this clone: The same CDR3 also results from other DNA sequences found in this sample. This rearrangement joins TRBV5-1 to TRBJ1-1, with D unresolved. Germline-derived CDR1 and CDR2 are SGHRS and YFSETQ. This CDR3 spans 14 amino acids. V shed 3 bases and J shed 0 bases, with 9 bases lying between them. The CDR3 region has the DNA TGCGCCAGCAGCTCCCGCGGGTTGAACACTGAAGCTTTCTTT. Encoded protein: CASSSRGLNTEAFF.

This clone showed up just once. The rearrangement joins TRBV19 to TRBJ1-2; 7 nucleotides match TRBD1. Germline assignment: CDR1 LNHDA and CDR2 SQIVND (reference sequence). There are 14 residues in the CDR3. The V gene end was trimmed by 3 bases and the J gene end by 4 bases; junction bases not matched to a gene: 5. The CDR3 sequence: CASSITGESYGYTF. The DNA of the CDR3 is TGTGCCAGTAGTATTACAGGGGAGAGCTATGGCTACACCTTC.